The 26 T cell receptor beta chains reported below all come from one sample, sequenced in a study of T cells in Graves' hyperthyroidism and ophthalmopathy. RNA transcripts served as the template for amplifying TCR beta CDR3 regions. HTBI primers were the set used in a first-round RT-PCR of the TCR CDR3. TCRdb recomputed calls from the multiplex PCR reads with MiXCR, one row per CDR3 protein. Counted here are about 400,000 distinct CDR3 sequences, 15% occurring once; the ten biggest clones make up roughly 33%. The specimen was blood. The receptors stem from a woman aged 30 to 39 with Graves' hyperthyroidism.

This clonotype was seen more than once but under ten times. The chain joins TRBV6-1 to TRBJ1-3; TRBD1 aligns across 7 bases. Germline trimming cut 5 bases from V and 3 bases from J; bases unmatched to any gene: 10. This CDR3 spans 16 amino acids. CDR1 MNHNS and CDR2 SASEGT come from the germline V gene. CDR3 nucleotides: TGTGCCAGCAGTCTTTCCCTCGGACAGGTTGGAAACACCATATATTTT. Translation: CASSLSLGQVGNTIYF.

The table lists this clonotype with a few counts. The V and J genes are TRBV28 and TRBJ2-7; D unclear. CDR3 length equals 13 residues. Germline V gene data show CDR1 as MDHEN and CDR2 as SYDVKM. The CDR3 protein is CAGNSKSSYEQYF. The DNA of the CDR3 is TGTGCAGGCAACAGCAAGAGCTCCTACGAGCAGTACTTC.

This clonotype was detected many times. This rearrangement joins TRBV20-1 to TRBJ2-1; 10 nucleotides match TRBD2. Germline CDR1 is DFQATT and CDR2 is SNEGSKA (reference sequence). This CDR3 spans 16 amino acids. V dropped 6 bases and J dropped 4; count of bases not matched to a gene: 12. The CDR3 sequence is CSATSLAGVLYNEQFF. CDR3 DNA: TGCAGTGCCACTTCTCTAGCGGGAGTTCTGTACAATGAGCAGTTCTTC.

This clonotype was counted at least ten times. The chain couples TRBV28 to TRBJ1-2; D is unresolved. In germline, CDR1 is MDHEN, CDR2 SYDVKM. The CDR3 sequence is 12 residues long. Trimming shortened V by 6 bases and J by 1 base, and 6 bases separated the two germline ends. Here the CDR3 DNA reads TGTGCCAGCAGCCCAGATAACTATGGCTACACCTTC. Residues: CASSPDNYGYTF.

Of note for this clonotype: No conserved phenylalanine or tryptophan is present at the end of the CDR3, so a read error is the likely explanation. The chain uses TRBV28 and TRBJ1-6; D is unresolved. Germline V lookup: CDR1 MDHEN, CDR2 SYDVKM. V gave up 3 bases and J gave up 5 bases, with 14 bases separating them. CDR3 length equals 16 residues. As DNA, the CDR3 is TGTGCCAGCAGTTTGTTTCCTGGGCAGAATAATTCACCCCTCCACCTT. Protein: CASSLFPGQNNSPLHL.

This clonotype was seen a few times. The chain has TRBV6-2 or TRBV6-3 and TRBJ2-1, with TRBD1 as a possible D gene (6 bases). Trimming pared 5 bases from V and 10 bases from J, leaving 15 bases between. Germline CDR1 and CDR2: MNHEY and SVGEGT. This CDR3 has 13 amino acids. For the CDR3, the DNA is TGTGCCAGCAGTCCGGAAACAGGGCTCGAGCAGTTCTTC. Translating gives CASSPETGLEQFF.

This clonotype was seen only a few times. The V and J genes are TRBV3-1 and TRBJ2-3; D gene unclear. V lost 5 bases and J 4 bases, leaving 13 bases between the germline ends. The CDR3 loop spans 14 amino acids. Per the germline V gene, CDR1 is LGHDT and CDR2 is YNNKEL (reference sequence). The CDR3 DNA follows: TGTGCCAGCAGCACCCCCTCCTGGGCAGATACGCAGTATTTT. Amino acid sequence: CASSTPSWADTQYF.

The chain links TRBV7-2 to TRBJ2-7; 7 bases agree with TRBD2. The J segment lost 5 bases and the V segment lost 2 bases, leaving 12 bases of the junction unmatched. This CDR3 has 16 residues. Germline V CDR1 and CDR2: SGHTA, FQGNSA. This CDR3 is CASSLSGAGIGNEQYF. As DNA, the CDR3 is TGTGCCAGCAGCTTAAGTGGAGCGGGGATAGGGAACGAGCAGTACTTC. Full variable domain (missing parts from reference TRBV7-2 and TRBJ2-7): GAGVSQSPSNKVTEKGKDVELRCDPISGHTALYWYRQSLGQGLEFLIYFQGNSAPDKSGLPSDRFSAERTGGSVSTLTIQRTQQEDSAVYLCASSLSGAGIGNEQYFGPGTRLTVT.

At least ten counts were recorded for this clonotype. The chain couples TRBV28 to TRBJ2-7; 10 nucleotides agree with TRBD2. The V segment lost 8 bases and the J segment 5 bases; nucleotides outside the gene matches: 9. The CDR3 runs to 14 residues. CDR1 and CDR2 (germline): MDHEN, SYDVKM. The CDR3 DNA reads as TGTGCCAGCCCGTACCCAGCGGGAGGGGACGAGCAGTACTTC. Translating gives CASPYPAGGDEQYF.

This clonotype appeared many times. V usage is TRBV24-1 and J usage is TRBJ2-1, with 10 bases identical to TRBD1. In germline, CDR1 is KGHDR, CDR2 SFDVKD. With V trimmed by 4 bases and J by 8 bases, 13 bases remained unmatched. The CDR3 runs 17 residues. This CDR3 is CATSDQIRTGGFDEQFF. The CDR3 region has the DNA TGTGCCACCAGTGACCAAATAAGGACAGGGGGTTTCGATGAGCAGTTCTTC.

This clonotype showed up many times. CDR3 amino acids: CASSLGGQGAYEQYF. The DNA for the CDR3 is TGCGCCAGCAGCTTGGGTGGCCAGGGAGCCTACGAGCAGTACTTC. The chain carries TRBV5-1 and TRBJ2-7; D is possibly TRBD1 or TRBD2 (5 bases each). This CDR3 comprises 15 residues. V shed 0 bases and J shed 2 bases, with 12 bases lying between them. Germline V lookup: CDR1 SGHRS, CDR2 YFSETQ.

This clonotype was picked up many times. CDR3 DNA sequence: TGTGCCAGCGGACTAGCGGGAGATGGTGAGCAGTTCTTC. Its translation: CASGLAGDGEQFF. The chain has TRBV2 and TRBJ2-1; 13 nucleotides align to TRBD2. V was clipped by 8 bases and J by 9 bases; unmatched bases: 4. The CDR3 loop spans 13 amino acids. Germline V lookup: CDR1 SNHLY, CDR2 FYNNEI. Full variable domain (outside the CDR3, taken from reference TRBV2 and TRBJ2-1): EPEVTQTPSHQVTQMGQEVILRCVPISNHLYFYWYRQILGQKVEFLVSFYNNEISEKSEIFDDQFSVERPDGSNFTLKIRSTKLEDSAMYFCASGLAGDGEQFFGPGTRLTVL.

This clonotype has ten or more counts. The rearrangement links TRBV6-1 to TRBJ2-1; D is ambiguous. V was shortened by 3 bases and J by 6 bases, with 12 bases between the two germline ends. CDR3 length equals 14 residues. CDR1 and CDR2 from the germline V gene are MNHNS and SASEGT. The DNA for the CDR3 is TGTGCCAGCAGTGACGGAGCGTCATTCAATGAGCAGTTCTTC. It is translated as CASSDGASFNEQFF.

In this sample, this clonotype turned up a few times. V is TRBV5-5 and J is TRBJ2-7; tentative D call: TRBD1 (5 bases). The CDR3 is made up of 15 amino acids. Germline V gene sequence: CDR1 SGHKS, CDR2 YYEKEE (reference sequence). Between the trimmed V and J ends, which lost 4 bases and 3 bases, there was a span of 17 bases. The CDR3 region has the DNA TGTGCCAGCAGCACCGGACACCAACTTTACTACGAGCAGTACTTC. It encodes CASSTGHQLYYEQYF. The whole variable domain, remainder taken from reference TRBV5-5 and TRBJ2-7, is DAGVTQSPTHLIKTRGQQVTLRCSPISGHKSVSWYQQVLGQGPQFIFQYYEKEERGRGNFPDRFSARQFPNYSSELNVNALLLGDSALYLCASSTGHQLYYEQYFGPGTRLTVT.

This clonotype was seen at least ten times. The chain is built from TRBV6-5 and TRBJ2-1, with D possibly matching TRBD2 (5 bases). Trimming pared 2 bases from V and 3 bases from J, leaving 8 bases between. Per germline, CDR1 MNHEY and CDR2 SVGAGI. The CDR3 runs 14 residues. CDR3 sequence reads: CASSYNSDYNEQFF. CDR3 bases: TGTGCCAGCAGTTACAATAGCGACTACAATGAGCAGTTCTTC.

This clonotype came up a few times. The chain employs TRBV15 and TRBJ1-1, with 9 bases fitting TRBD1. The germline CDR1 and CDR2 sequences are LNHNV and YYDKDF (reference sequence). Germline trimming cut 1 base from V and 3 bases from J; bases unmatched to any gene: 6. The CDR3 totals 16 residues. CDR3 nucleotide sequence: TGTGCCACCAGCAGAGCCCGGGGACAGGGATACACTGAAGCTTTCTTT. Its translation is CATSRARGQGYTEAFF.

This clonotype appeared many times. The J gene is TRBJ2-3, the V gene TRBV5-1; D is ambiguous. The V gene's germline CDR1 is SGHRS and CDR2 YFSETQ. V was pared by 8 bases and J by 0 bases, with 13 bases between. The CDR3 runs to 14 residues. The CDR3 here is CASDRDGSTDTQYF. Written as DNA, the CDR3 is TGCGCCAGTGATCGCGACGGGAGCACAGATACGCAGTATTTT.

This clonotype was seen repeatedly, ten times or more. The chain recombines TRBV20-1 with TRBJ2-7, with a tentative D call TRBD1 (6 bases). Per the germline V gene, CDR1 is DFQATT and CDR2 is SNEGSKA (reference sequence). The CDR3 sequence is 15 residues long. V lost 0 bases and J 1 base, leaving 13 bases between the germline ends. CDR3 in amino acids: CSARDTDRGSYEQYF. The CDR3, as DNA: TGCAGTGCTAGAGATACGGATAGGGGGTCCTACGAGCAGTACTTC.

J is TRBJ2-1 and V is TRBV7-7; 10 bases fit TRBD2. V lost 3 bases and J lost 8; bases outside the gene matches: 4. Per the germline V gene, CDR1 is SSHAT and CDR2 is FNYEAQ (reference sequence). The CDR3 runs to 14 residues. CDR3 in amino acids: CASSFASGSDEQFF. Here the CDR3 DNA reads TGTGCCAGCAGCTTCGCTAGCGGGAGTGATGAGCAGTTCTTC.

This clonotype was recorded many times. J is TRBJ2-1 and V is TRBV30; no clear D gene. CDR3 length: 11 amino acids. Germline V gives CDR1 GTSNPN, CDR2 SVGIG (reference sequence). Trimming took off 0 bases at V and 9 bases at J, with 6 bases between the two ends. CDR3 in DNA: TGTGCCTGGAGTGTATATGTTGAGCAGTTCTTC. It specifies CAWSVYVEQFF.

This clonotype was seen only a few times. The genes are TRBV13 and TRBJ1-1, with D unclear. The CDR3 length is 12 residues. Trimming removed 2 bases from V and 6 bases from J, with 7 bases in between. Germline V gene lookup returns CDR1 PRHDT and CDR2 FYEKMQ (reference sequence). CDR3 in amino acids: CASSLSLAEAFF. The DNA for the CDR3 is TGTGCCAGCAGCTTAAGTCTCGCTGAAGCTTTCTTT.

The chain couples TRBV7-9 to TRBJ2-2; TRBD1 is a possible D gene (5 bases). Germline CDR1 reads SEHNR; CDR2 reads FQNEAQ (reference sequence). Trimming cost V 4 bases and J 5 bases, with 14 bases left between them. This CDR3 has 15 residues. In DNA, the CDR3 is TGTGCCAGCAGCTCCCAGGGTCTGGGGACCGGGGAGCTGTTTTTT. It encodes CASSSQGLGTGELFF.

This clonotype has just a few counts. V gene TRBV6-2 or TRBV6-3 combines with J gene TRBJ2-1; TRBD2 aligns across 13 bases. The length of the CDR3 is 15 residues. V lost 6 bases to trimming and J lost 7 bases; unmatched junction nucleotides: 6. Germline V gives CDR1 MNHEY, CDR2 SVGEGT. The CDR3 DNA sequence: TGTGCCAGCAGCAAGGGACTAGCGGGATGGAATGAGCAGTTCTTC. Protein: CASSKGLAGWNEQFF.

The V and J genes are TRBV18 and TRBJ2-7; D is undetermined. V was clipped by 2 bases and J by 1 base, with 9 bases between them. Germline values: CDR1 KGHSH, CDR2 LQKENI. This CDR3 region has 14 residues. Written as DNA, the CDR3 is TGTGCCAGCTCACCAACAGACGGATCCTACGAGCAGTACTTC. It translates to CASSPTDGSYEQYF.

In its sample, this clonotype was seen a few times. The chain combines TRBV2 with TRBJ2-2; tentatively, D is TRBD2 (5 bases). Germline V lookup: CDR1 SNHLY, CDR2 FYNNEI. The CDR3 is 13 amino acids. V dropped 3 bases and J dropped 5 bases, with 7 bases sitting between them. Here the CDR3 DNA reads TGTGCCAGCAGTGAGTGGGAGACCGGGGAGCTGTTTTTT. Amino acid sequence: CASSEWETGELFF.

This clonotype has a count of ten or more. This chain joins TRBV18 and TRBJ1-4; possible D gene TRBD1, 5 bases. CDR3 length equals 14 residues. Deletions cut 3 bases from V and 5 bases from J, with 10 bases between. Per the germline V gene, CDR1 is KGHSH and CDR2 is LQKENI. In DNA, the CDR3 is TGTGCCAGCTCACCGGGGACGGAGAATGAAAAACTGTTTTTT. It encodes CASSPGTENEKLFF.